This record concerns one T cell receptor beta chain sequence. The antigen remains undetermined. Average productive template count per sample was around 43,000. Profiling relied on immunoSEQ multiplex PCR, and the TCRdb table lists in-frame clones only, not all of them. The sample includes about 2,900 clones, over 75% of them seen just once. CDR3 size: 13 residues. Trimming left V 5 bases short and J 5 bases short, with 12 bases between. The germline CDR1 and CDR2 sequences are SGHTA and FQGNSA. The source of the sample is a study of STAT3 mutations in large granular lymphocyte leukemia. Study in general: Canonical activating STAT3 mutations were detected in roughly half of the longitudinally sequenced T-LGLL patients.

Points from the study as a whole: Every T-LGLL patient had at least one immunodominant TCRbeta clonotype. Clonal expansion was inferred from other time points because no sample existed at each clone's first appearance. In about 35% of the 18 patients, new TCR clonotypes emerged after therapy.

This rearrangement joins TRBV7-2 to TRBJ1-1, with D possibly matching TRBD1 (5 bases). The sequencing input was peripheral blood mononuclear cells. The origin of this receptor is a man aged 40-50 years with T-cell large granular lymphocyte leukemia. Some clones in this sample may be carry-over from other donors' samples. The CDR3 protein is CASSGGGATEAFF. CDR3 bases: TGTGCCAGCAGCGGCGGGGGTGCGACTGAAGCTTTCTTT.